This TCR beta chain is from a study of blood T cell repertoires in COVID-19 (dated by TCRdb to the early 2020s). Turning to the overall study: Samples covering the acute and convalescent phases of COVID-19 were provided by collaborators in the United States, Italy and Spain. The material from the prospective study consisted of cDNA or gDNA derived from T cells, B-cell-depleted T cells, or PBMCs. Deeply sampled blood TCRbeta repertoires from subjects exposed to, actively infected with, or recovered from COVID-19 were included in the dataset. The repertoires were released in a freely available public database meant as a resource for research on the immune response to SARS-CoV-2. Samples were obtained from the ongoing ImmuneRACE study (first 160 participants) and from about 1,300 subjects provided by 6 global collaborators. A de-identified subject ID, COVID-19 status, age in years and sex were almost always included in the sample metadata. HLA class I and class II types, where available, came from metadata supplied by the sample provider rather than from assay-based typing.

Notes on this clone: Its antigen is unknown. Base qualities are not at hand, and no much larger clone is one base apart.

The study at large found these results: Clinical and demographic metadata were provided uncurated, with the amount varying by source and participant.

Enrolling through a virtual design, the prospective study's participants ranged in age from roughly 18 to 95 years and lived across 24 United States geographic areas. In the prospective study, participants were assigned to cohorts based on the clinical history participants reported in a screening survey and a study questionnaire. For ImmuneRACE Cohort 3, a participant was defined as recovered based on two consecutive negative NP/OP PCR tests, clearance by a healthcare professional, or resolution of symptoms. In the prospective study, mobile phlebotomists collected whole blood, serum and a nasopharyngeal or oropharyngeal swab from each participant. Over a roughly 2-month period, participants in the prospective study had the option of providing additional blood draws and questionnaires. Blood samples from the prospective study were shipped frozen or at room temperature prior to DNA extraction. V drops 8 bases and J drops 0 bases, leaving 10 bases in between. Measured from the cysteine to the phenylalanine, the CDR3 is 13 residues long. The sequence is cut down to CDR3 DNA, 39 bases in frame from base 1. For CDR1 and CDR2, the germline V gene lists MDHEN and SYDVKM.

TCRbeta CDR3 regions were amplified from genomic DNA using the immunoSEQ Assay, a bias-controlled multiplex PCR. Concerning the study's data processing: Within the assay, amplification of reference gene primers was used to estimate how many nucleated cells each sample contained. To quantify the absolute abundance of each unique TCRbeta CDR3 rearrangement, sequence reads were collapsed and filtered. For each sample, productive Simpson clonality was calculated as the square root of Simpson's diversity index across productive rearrangements. The source is immuneACCESS, and TCRdb retained only in-frame sequences with V and J called. Part of the clones is not carried over; for the studies checked, unresolved V genes explain less than half of this, and the remainder is unexplained. From that table come the V and J calls and clone size; the DNA was used to work out D and trimming. The sample records around 470,000 clones, about 92% of which are singletons. Together, the top ten hold approximately 0.65% of the sample.

This TCR was sampled from a man between 18 and 29 years old who had recovered from COVID-19. Material for sequencing was PBMCs or T cells enriched from blood (not recorded which). Here the chain combines TRBV28 and TRBJ1-1, and TRBD1 may be the D gene, going by 6 matching bases. The DNA sequence is given as TGTGCCAGCCGGACAGCTTTGAACACTGAAGCTTTCTTT. It codes for CASRTALNTEAFF.